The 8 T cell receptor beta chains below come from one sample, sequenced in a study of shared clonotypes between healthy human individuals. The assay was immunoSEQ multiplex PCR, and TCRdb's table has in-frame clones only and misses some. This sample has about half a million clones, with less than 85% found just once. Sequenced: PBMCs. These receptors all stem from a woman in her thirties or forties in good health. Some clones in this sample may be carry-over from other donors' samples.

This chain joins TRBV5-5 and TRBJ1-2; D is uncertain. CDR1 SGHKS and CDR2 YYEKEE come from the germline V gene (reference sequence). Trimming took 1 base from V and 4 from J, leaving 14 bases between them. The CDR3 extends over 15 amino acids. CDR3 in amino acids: CASSLPLAGRYGYTF. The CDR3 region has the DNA TGTGCCAGCAGCTTGCCCCTCGCGGGCCGCTATGGCTACACCTTC.

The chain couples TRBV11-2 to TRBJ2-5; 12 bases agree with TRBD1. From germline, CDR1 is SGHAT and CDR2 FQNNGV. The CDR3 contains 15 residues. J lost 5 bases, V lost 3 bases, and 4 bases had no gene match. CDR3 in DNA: TGTGCCAGCAGCTTTTGGGACAGGGGGCGGGAGACCCAGTACTTC. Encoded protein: CASSFWDRGRETQYF. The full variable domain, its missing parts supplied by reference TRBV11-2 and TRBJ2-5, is EAGVAQSPRYKIIEKRQSVAFWCNPISGHATLYWYQQILGQGPKLLIQFQNNGVVDDSQLPKDRFSAERLKGVDSTLKIQPAKLEDSAVYLCASSFWDRGRETQYFGPGTRLLVL.

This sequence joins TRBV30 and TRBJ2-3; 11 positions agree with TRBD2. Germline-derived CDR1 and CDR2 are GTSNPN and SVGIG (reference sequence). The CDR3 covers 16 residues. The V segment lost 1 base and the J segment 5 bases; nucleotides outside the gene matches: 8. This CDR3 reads CAWSARLAGREDTQYF. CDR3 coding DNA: TGTGCCTGGAGTGCCAGACTAGCGGGAAGAGAAGATACGCAGTATTTT.

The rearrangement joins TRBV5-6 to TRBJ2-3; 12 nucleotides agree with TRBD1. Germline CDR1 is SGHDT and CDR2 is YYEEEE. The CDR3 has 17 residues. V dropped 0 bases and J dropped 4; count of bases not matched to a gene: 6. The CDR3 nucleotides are TGTGCCAGCAGCTTGGTTGGGGACAGGGGGCTTGCAGATACGCAGTATTTT. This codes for CASSLVGDRGLADTQYF.

The CDR3 protein is CASSAPSGRPGAEQFF. In nucleotides, the CDR3 is TGTGCCAGCAGTGCCCCTAGCGGGAGGCCCGGGGCGGAGCAGTTCTTC. The chain links TRBV6-6 to TRBJ2-1; 11 positions agree with TRBD2. This CDR3 has 16 amino acids. V gave up 5 bases and J gave up 10 bases; unmatched junction bases: 13. The germline V gene has CDR1 MNHNY and CDR2 SVGAGI (reference sequence).

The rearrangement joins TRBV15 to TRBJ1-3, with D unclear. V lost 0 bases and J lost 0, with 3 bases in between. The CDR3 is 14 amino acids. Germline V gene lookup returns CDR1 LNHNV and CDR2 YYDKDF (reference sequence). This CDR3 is CATSRDDSGNTIYF. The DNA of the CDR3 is TGTGCCACCAGCAGAGATGACTCTGGAAACACCATATATTTT.

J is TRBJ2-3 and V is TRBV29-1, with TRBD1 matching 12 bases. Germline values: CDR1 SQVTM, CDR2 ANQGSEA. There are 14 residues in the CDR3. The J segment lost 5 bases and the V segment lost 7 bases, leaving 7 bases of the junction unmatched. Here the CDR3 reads CSGRDRGHVDTQYF. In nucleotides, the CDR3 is TGCAGCGGGAGGGACAGGGGGCATGTAGATACGCAGTATTTT.

CDR3 protein: CASSSSGRQSSYEQYF. The CDR3 coding sequence is TGTGCCAGCAGCTCCAGTGGGCGGCAGAGCTCCTACGAGCAGTACTTC. The chain has TRBV7-8 and TRBJ2-7; no clear D. Trimming took off 4 bases at V and 0 bases at J, with 16 bases between the two ends. Germline assignment: CDR1 SGHVS and CDR2 FQNEAQ. The CDR3 loop spans 16 amino acids.